The rows below give T cell receptor beta chains drawn from one sample of a study of blood T cell repertoires in COVID-19. Data came from immunoSEQ multiplex PCR; TCRdb stores just in-frame clones and leaves some out. The profile covers roughly 150,000 clones, with around 75% appearing a single time and more than 11% taken by the ten largest. Sequenced material: peripheral blood. The receptors derive from an elderly woman with acute or convalescent COVID-19. Both conserved end residues are part of each CDR3. The order of the fields is V gene, J gene, D gene, clone size, CDR3 protein, CDR3 DNA. D genes are given only for firm matches. A clone size is listed for some rows: how often the clone was seen (once, few, many), or a class if it is expanded.

TRBV28	TRBJ1-6	.	few	CASSFVQWNSPLHF	TGTGCCAGCAGTTTCGTTCAGTGGAATTCACCCCTCCACTTT
TRBV30	TRBJ2-4	TRBD1	.	CAWSVPGGQNIQYF	TGTGCCTGGAGTGTACCAGGGGGCCAAAACATTCAGTACTTC
TRBV25-1	TRBJ1-1	.	.	CASSQTENTEAFF	TGTGCCAGCAGTCAGACAGAGAACACTGAAGCTTTCTTT
TRBV4-1	TRBJ1-2	.	few	CASSQAVAGYNYGYTF	TGCGCCAGCAGCCAAGCGGTGGCAGGTTATAACTATGGCTACACCTTC
TRBV6-1	TRBJ2-1	TRBD2	.	CASSGRRTSSYNEQFF	TGTGCCAGCAGTGGACGACGGACTAGTAGCTACAATGAGCAGTTCTTC
TRBV5-1	TRBJ1-1	.	.	CASSSSLNGNTEAFF	TGCGCCAGCAGCAGTTCTCTTAACGGGAACACTGAAGCTTTCTTT
TRBV5-3	TRBJ2-1	TRBD2	.	CARSLSGRGYNEQFF	TGTGCCAGAAGCTTAAGCGGGAGGGGATACAATGAGCAGTTCTTC
TRBV30	TRBJ1-2	TRBD1	.	CAWSARTGVGYGYTF	TGTGCCTGGAGTGCCCGGACAGGGGTGGGCTATGGCTACACCTTC
TRBV3-1/TRBV3-2	TRBJ1-2	.	.	CASSQEGGSYGYTF	TGTGCCAGCAGCCAAGAGGGAGGAAGCTATGGCTACACCTTC
TRBV7-8	TRBJ1-6	TRBD1	.	CASSSHGTVVSPLHF	TGTGCCAGCAGCTCTCACGGGACAGTTGTCTCACCCCTCCACTTT
TRBV7-9	TRBJ1-5	.	.	CASSLNRDQPQHF	TGTGCCAGCAGCTTAAACAGGGACCAGCCCCAGCATTTT
TRBV11-2	TRBJ1-1	.	.	CASSPRPGGTEAFF	TGTGCCAGCAGCCCCCGACCGGGGGGCACTGAAGCTTTCTTT
TRBV19	TRBJ2-1	.	.	CASSIFGDNEQFF	TGTGCCAGTAGTATCTTCGGGGACAATGAGCAGTTCTTC
TRBV19	TRBJ2-7	TRBD1	.	CASSPDRGPFDEQYF	TGTGCCAGTAGCCCTGACAGGGGGCCTTTCGACGAGCAGTACTTC
TRBV11-2	TRBJ2-1	.	.	CASSLSTYNEQFF	TGTGCCAGCAGCTTGAGCACCTACAATGAGCAGTTCTTC
TRBV5-1	TRBJ1-2	.	.	CASSLDAEPYGYTF	TGCGCCAGCAGCTTGGACGCAGAACCCTATGGCTACACCTTC
TRBV19	TRBJ2-2	TRBD1	few	CASRGQGPGELFF	TGTGCCAGTAGGGGACAGGGGCCCGGGGAGCTGTTTTTT
TRBV5-1	TRBJ1-4	.	.	CASSLGLRGTNEKLFF	TGCGCCAGCAGCTTGGGGCTAAGAGGAACTAATGAAAAACTGTTTTTT
TRBV18	TRBJ2-3	.	.	CASSPSTEADTQYF	TGTGCCAGCTCACCAAGCACGGAGGCAGATACGCAGTATTTT
TRBV3-1/TRBV3-2	TRBJ2-1	TRBD2	.	CASSQVAGGPGNEQFF	TGTGCCAGCAGCCAAGTGGCGGGAGGGCCGGGCAATGAGCAGTTCTTC
TRBV2	TRBJ1-2	TRBD1	.	CASIPQGPVKDGYTF	TGTGCCAGCATTCCACAGGGGCCCGTTAAGGATGGCTACACCTTC
TRBV6-1	TRBJ1-1	TRBD1	.	CASSTTGDITEAFF	TGTGCCAGCAGTACTACAGGGGATATCACTGAAGCTTTCTTT
TRBV3-1/TRBV3-2	TRBJ1-2	TRBD1	few	CASSHVALDRDGYTF	TGTGCCAGCAGCCACGTCGCATTAGACAGGGATGGCTACACCTTC
TRBV28	TRBJ2-3	.	.	CASSPTGLQGDTQYF	TGTGCCAGCAGCCCCACCGGTTTACAGGGAGATACGCAGTATTTT
TRBV6-5	TRBJ2-6	.	.	CASHRGGSGANVLTF	TGTGCCAGCCATCGAGGGGGTTCTGGGGCCAACGTCCTGACTTTC
TRBV5-1	TRBJ1-1	TRBD1	.	CASSLWTGGPGRGGEKAFF	TGCGCCAGCAGCTTATGGACAGGGGGCCCGGGACGGGGTGGCGAGAAAGCTTTCTTT
TRBV5-1	TRBJ2-1	TRBD2	.	CASSGGTSGGLRSEQFF	TGCGCCAGCAGCGGTGGGACTAGCGGGGGGTTGCGGAGTGAGCAGTTCTTC
TRBV11-2	TRBJ1-4	.	.	CASRSLQGYWEKLFF	TGTGCCAGCAGGTCCCTTCAGGGTTATTGGGAAAAACTGTTTTTT
TRBV5-1	TRBJ1-1	.	.	CASRGAGNTEAFF	TGCGCCAGCAGGGGTGCGGGGAACACTGAAGCTTTCTTT
TRBV21-1	TRBJ2-6	.	.	CASSKKPHSGANVLTF	TGTGCCAGCAGCAAAAAGCCGCACTCTGGGGCCAACGTCCTGACTTTC
TRBV25-1	TRBJ2-7	TRBD2	.	CASSELASGRGEQYF	TGTGCCAGCAGTGAATTAGCTAGCGGGAGGGGCGAGCAGTACTTC
TRBV5-4	TRBJ1-4	TRBD1	few	CASSDRVEEKLFF	TGTGCCAGCAGCGACAGGGTCGAGGAAAAACTGTTTTTT
TRBV5-6	TRBJ2-6	.	few	CASSFAAGVGANVLTF	TGTGCCAGCAGCTTTGCCGCAGGGGTAGGGGCCAACGTCCTGACTTTC
TRBV14	TRBJ1-1	.	.	CASSQDRDTEAFF	TGTGCCAGCAGCCAAGACAGGGACACTGAAGCTTTCTTT
TRBV10-3	TRBJ2-4	.	.	CAISSHNEGDIQYF	TGTGCCATCAGTTCCCATAATGAGGGGGACATTCAGTACTTC
TRBV5-8	TRBJ1-4	.	.	CASSLGQGLKEKLFF	TGTGCCAGCAGCTTGGGACAAGGCCTAAAGGAAAAACTGTTTTTT
TRBV7-6	TRBJ2-3	TRBD2	.	CASSLTGLAGGRTDTQYF	TGTGCCAGCAGCTTAACGGGACTAGCGGGGGGCCGTACAGATACGCAGTATTTT
TRBV20-1	TRBJ2-1	.	.	CSASQGNEQFF	TGCAGTGCCTCCCAGGGGAATGAGCAGTTCTTC
TRBV14	TRBJ1-6	TRBD1	.	CASSPGQGINSPLHF	TGTGCCAGCAGCCCCGGACAGGGGATTAATTCACCCCTCCACTTT
TRBV7-9	TRBJ1-2	.	.	CASSLGQGLKGDGYTF	TGTGCCAGCAGCTTAGGTCAGGGGCTAAAAGGTGATGGCTACACCTTC
TRBV3-1/TRBV3-2	TRBJ1-6	.	.	CASSRRSSYNSPLHF	TGTGCCAGCAGCCGACGGAGCTCCTATAATTCACCCCTCCACTTT
TRBV3-1/TRBV3-2	TRBJ2-5	TRBD2	.	CASSPVEGTSGRWETQYF	TGTGCCAGCAGCCCAGTCGAAGGGACTAGCGGGAGATGGGAGACCCAGTACTTC
TRBV5-1	TRBJ2-2	TRBD1	once	CASSPGQSTGELFF	TGCGCCAGCAGCCCGGGACAGAGCACCGGGGAGCTGTTTTTT
TRBV14	TRBJ1-6	.	.	CASQSGAQNSPLHF	TGTGCCAGCCAGTCAGGGGCTCAAAATTCACCCCTCCACTTT
TRBV6-5	TRBJ2-7	TRBD2	few	CASSLPGGGKEGQYF	TGTGCCAGCAGTCTTCCCGGGGGGGGTAAAGAGGGGCAGTACTTC
TRBV4-1	TRBJ2-5	TRBD2	.	CASSPNSGLALETQYF	TGCGCCAGCAGCCCGAACTCGGGACTAGCGTTGGAGACCCAGTACTTC
TRBV20-1	TRBJ2-7	.	.	CSARGPREQYF	TGCAGTGCTAGAGGTCCCCGCGAGCAGTACTTC
TRBV5-1	TRBJ1-5	.	.	CASSLEGQGGQPQHF	TGCGCCAGCAGCTTGGAGGGGCAGGGAGGTCAGCCCCAGCATTTT
TRBV5-4	TRBJ2-3	.	.	CASSLDGGTDTQYF	TGTGCCAGCAGCTTGGATGGGGGGACAGATACGCAGTATTTT
TRBV9	TRBJ1-6	.	.	CASSATGEFDSPLHF	TGTGCCAGCAGTGCAACCGGGGAATTCGATTCACCCCTCCACTTT
TRBV28	TRBJ1-1	.	.	CASNLRAGGAFF	TGTGCCAGCAACCTGAGGGCGGGGGGGGCTTTCTTT
TRBV21-1	TRBJ2-7	.	.	CASSKWSGRTPQRSYEQYF	TGTGCCAGCAGCAAATGGAGCGGGAGGACCCCTCAACGGTCCTACGAGCAGTACTTC
TRBV30	TRBJ2-7	TRBD1	.	CAWSLASPGQNEQYF	TGTGCCTGGTCTTTAGCTTCCCCGGGACAGAATGAGCAGTACTTC